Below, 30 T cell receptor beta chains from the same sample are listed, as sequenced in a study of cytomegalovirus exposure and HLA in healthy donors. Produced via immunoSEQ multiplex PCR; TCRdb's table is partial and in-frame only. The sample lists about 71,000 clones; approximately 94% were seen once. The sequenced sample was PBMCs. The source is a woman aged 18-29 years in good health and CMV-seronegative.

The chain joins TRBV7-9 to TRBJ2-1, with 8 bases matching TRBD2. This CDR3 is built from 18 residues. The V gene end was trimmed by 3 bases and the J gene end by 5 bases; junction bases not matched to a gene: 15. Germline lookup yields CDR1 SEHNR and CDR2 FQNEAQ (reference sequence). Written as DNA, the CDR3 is TGTGCCAGCAGCTTCCTTACTCAGCGGGGGACCCCTAACAATGAGCAGTTCTTC. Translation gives CASSFLTQRGTPNNEQFF. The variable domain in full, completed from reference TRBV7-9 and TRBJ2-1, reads DTGVSQNPRHKITKRGQNVTFRCDPISEHNRLYWYRQTLGQGPEFLTYFQNEAQLEKSRLLSDRFSAERPKGSFSTLEIQRTEQGDSAMYLCASSFLTQRGTPNNEQFFGPGTRLTVL.

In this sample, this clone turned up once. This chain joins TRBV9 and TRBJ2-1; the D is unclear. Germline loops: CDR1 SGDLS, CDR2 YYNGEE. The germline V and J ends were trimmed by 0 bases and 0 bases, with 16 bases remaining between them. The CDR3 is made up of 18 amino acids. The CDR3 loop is CASSVGALATLSYNEQFF. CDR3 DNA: TGTGCCAGCAGCGTAGGGGCCCTCGCCACTCTCTCCTACAATGAGCAGTTCTTC.

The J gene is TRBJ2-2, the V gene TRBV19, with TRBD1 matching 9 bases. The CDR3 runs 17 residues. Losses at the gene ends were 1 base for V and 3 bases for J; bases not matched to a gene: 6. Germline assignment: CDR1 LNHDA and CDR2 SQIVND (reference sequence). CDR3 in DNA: TGTGCCAGTAGTATAGGGGGGACAGGGCAGCACACCGGGGAGCTGTTTTTT. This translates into CASSIGGTGQHTGELFF.

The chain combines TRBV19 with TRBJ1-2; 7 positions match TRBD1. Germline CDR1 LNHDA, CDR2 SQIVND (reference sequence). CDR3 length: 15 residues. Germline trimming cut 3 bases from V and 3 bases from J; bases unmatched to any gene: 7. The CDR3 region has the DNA TGTGCCAGTAGTATCGGTTCAACAGGGGACTATGGCTACACCTTC. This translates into CASSIGSTGDYGYTF.

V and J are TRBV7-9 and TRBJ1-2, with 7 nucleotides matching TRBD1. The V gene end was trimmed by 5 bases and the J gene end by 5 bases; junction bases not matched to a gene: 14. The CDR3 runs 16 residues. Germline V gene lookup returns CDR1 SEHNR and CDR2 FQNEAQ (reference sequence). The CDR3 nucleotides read TGTGCCAGCAGCGAAACTTCCCCCAACAGGGGTTATGGCTACACCTTC. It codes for CASSETSPNRGYGYTF.

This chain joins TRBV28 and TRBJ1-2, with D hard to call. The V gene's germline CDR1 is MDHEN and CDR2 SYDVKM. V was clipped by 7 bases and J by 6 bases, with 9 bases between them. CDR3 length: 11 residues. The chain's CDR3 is CASIGLNGYTF. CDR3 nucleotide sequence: TGTGCCAGCATCGGACTTAATGGCTACACCTTC.

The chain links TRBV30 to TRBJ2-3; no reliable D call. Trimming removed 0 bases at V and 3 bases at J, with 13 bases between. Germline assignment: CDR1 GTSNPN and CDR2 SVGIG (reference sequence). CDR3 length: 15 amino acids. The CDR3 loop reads CAWSVPRVSTDTQYF. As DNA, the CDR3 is TGTGCCTGGAGTGTACCTCGGGTTTCAACAGATACGCAGTATTTT. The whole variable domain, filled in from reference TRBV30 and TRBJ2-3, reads SQTIHQWPATLVQPVGSPLSLECTVEGTSNPNLYWYRQAAGRGLQLLFYSVGIGQISSEVPQNLSASRPQDRQFILSSKKLLLSDSGFYLCAWSVPRVSTDTQYFGPGTRLTVL.

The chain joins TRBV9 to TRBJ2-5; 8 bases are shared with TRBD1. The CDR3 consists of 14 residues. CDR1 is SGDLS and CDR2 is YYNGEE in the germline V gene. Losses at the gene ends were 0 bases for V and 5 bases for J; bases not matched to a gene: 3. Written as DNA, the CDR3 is TGTGCCAGCAGCGTAGGGACAGGGAGGGAGACCCAGTACTTC. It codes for CASSVGTGRETQYF.

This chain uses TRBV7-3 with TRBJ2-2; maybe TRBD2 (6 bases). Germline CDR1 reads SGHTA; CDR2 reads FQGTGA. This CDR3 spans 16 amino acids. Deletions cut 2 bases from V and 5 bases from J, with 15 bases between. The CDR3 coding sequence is TGTGCCAGCAGCTTAGTCCCCGGAGGGCCTACCGGGGAGCTGTTTTTT. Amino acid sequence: CASSLVPGGPTGELFF.

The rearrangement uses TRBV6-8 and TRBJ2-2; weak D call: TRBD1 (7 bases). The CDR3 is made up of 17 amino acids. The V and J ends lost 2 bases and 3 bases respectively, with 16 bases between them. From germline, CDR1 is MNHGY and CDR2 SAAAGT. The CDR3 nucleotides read TGTGCCAGCAGTTACAGTATGGAGGGGGCGGACACCGGGGAGCTGTTTTTT. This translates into CASSYSMEGADTGELFF.

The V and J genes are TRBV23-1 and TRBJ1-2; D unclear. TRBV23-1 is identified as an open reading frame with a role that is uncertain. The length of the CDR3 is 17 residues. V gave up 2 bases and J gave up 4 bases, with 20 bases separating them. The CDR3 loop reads CASSQQPPGTIRYGYTF. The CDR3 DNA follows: TGCGCCAGCAGTCAACAACCCCCGGGAACCATTCGCTATGGCTACACCTTC.

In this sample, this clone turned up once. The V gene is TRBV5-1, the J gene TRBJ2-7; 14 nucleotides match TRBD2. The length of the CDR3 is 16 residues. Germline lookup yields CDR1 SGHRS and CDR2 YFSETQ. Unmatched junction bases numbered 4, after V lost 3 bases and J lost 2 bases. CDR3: CASSSGLAGGTYEQYF. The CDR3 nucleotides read TGCGCCAGCAGCTCAGGACTAGCGGGGGGAACCTACGAGCAGTACTTC. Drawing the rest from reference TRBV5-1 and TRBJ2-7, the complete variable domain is KAGVTQTPRYLIKTRGQQVTLSCSPISGHRSVSWYQQTPGQGLQFLFEYFSETQRNKGNFPGRFSGRQFSNSRSEMNVSTLELGDSALYLCASSSGLAGGTYEQYFGPGTRLTVT.

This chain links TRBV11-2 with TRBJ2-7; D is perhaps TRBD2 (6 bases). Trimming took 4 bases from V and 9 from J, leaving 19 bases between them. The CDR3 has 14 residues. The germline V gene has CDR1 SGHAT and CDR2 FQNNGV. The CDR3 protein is CASSWGPEGTGQYF. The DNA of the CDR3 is TGTGCCAGCAGCTGGGGCCCGGAGGGGACGGGGCAGTACTTC.

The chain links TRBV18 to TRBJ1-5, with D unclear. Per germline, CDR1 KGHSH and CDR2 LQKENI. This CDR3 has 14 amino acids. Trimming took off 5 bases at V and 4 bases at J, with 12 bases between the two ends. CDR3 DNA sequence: TGTGCCAGCTCATACACAGAGAATAATCAGCCCCAGCATTTT. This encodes CASSYTENNQPQHF.

CDR3 in amino acids: CASRSGQAVMNTEAFF. The CDR3 region has the DNA TGTGCCAGCAGATCGGGACAGGCCGTTATGAACACTGAAGCTTTCTTT. The rearrangement links TRBV28 to TRBJ1-1; 8 bases line up with TRBD1. This CDR3 contains 16 residues. Germline V lookup: CDR1 MDHEN, CDR2 SYDVKM. Germline trimming cut 6 bases from V and 0 bases from J; bases unmatched to any gene: 9.

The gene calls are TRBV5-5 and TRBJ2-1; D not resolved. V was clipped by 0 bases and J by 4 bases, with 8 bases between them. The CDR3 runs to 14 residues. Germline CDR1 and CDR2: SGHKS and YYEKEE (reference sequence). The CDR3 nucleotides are TGTGCCAGCAGCTTGGCAGCGCCTTACAATGAGCAGTTCTTC. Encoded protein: CASSLAAPYNEQFF.

CDR3 residues: CASISMNTEAFF. DNA of the CDR3: TGTGCCAGCATTTCTATGAACACTGAAGCTTTCTTT. V is TRBV6-5 and J is TRBJ1-1; unclear D gene. Germline V CDR1 and CDR2: MNHEY, SVGAGI. This CDR3 comprises 12 residues. The germline V and J ends were trimmed by 7 bases and 0 bases, with 6 bases remaining between them.

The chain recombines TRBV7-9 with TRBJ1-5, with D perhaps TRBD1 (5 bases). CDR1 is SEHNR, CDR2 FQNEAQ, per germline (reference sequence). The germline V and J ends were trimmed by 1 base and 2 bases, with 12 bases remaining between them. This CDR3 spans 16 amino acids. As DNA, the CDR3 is TGTGCCAGCAGCTTAGACGCCGGGGGGGGCAATCAGCCCCAGCATTTT. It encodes CASSLDAGGGNQPQHF. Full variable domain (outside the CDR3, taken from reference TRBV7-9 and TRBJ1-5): DTGVSQNPRHKITKRGQNVTFRCDPISEHNRLYWYRQTLGQGPEFLTYFQNEAQLEKSRLLSDRFSAERPKGSFSTLEIQRTEQGDSAMYLCASSLDAGGGNQPQHFGDGTRLSIL.

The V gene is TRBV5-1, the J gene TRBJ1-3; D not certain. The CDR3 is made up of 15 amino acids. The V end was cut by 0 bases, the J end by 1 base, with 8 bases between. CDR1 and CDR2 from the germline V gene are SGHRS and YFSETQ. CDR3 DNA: TGCGCCAGCAGCTTGGACCTAATGTCTGGAAACACCATATATTTT. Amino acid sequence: CASSLDLMSGNTIYF.

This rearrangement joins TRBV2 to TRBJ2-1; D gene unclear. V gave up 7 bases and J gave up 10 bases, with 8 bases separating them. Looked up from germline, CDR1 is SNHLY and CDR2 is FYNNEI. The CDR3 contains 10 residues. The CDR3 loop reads CASIEEEQFF. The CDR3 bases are TGTGCCAGCATTGAGGAGGAGCAGTTCTTC.

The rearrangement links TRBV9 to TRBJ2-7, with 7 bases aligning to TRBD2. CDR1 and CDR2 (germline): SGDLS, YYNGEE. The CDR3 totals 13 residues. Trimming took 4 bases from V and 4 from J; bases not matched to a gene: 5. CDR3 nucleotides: TGTGCCAGCAGCTCGGGACTACAATACGAGCAGTACTTC. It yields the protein CASSSGLQYEQYF.

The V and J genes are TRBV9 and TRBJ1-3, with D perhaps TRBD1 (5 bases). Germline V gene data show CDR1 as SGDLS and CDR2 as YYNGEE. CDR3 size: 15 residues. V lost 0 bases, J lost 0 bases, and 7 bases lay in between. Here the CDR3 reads CASSVADSSGNTIYF. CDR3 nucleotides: TGTGCCAGCAGCGTAGCCGACAGCTCTGGAAACACCATATATTTT.

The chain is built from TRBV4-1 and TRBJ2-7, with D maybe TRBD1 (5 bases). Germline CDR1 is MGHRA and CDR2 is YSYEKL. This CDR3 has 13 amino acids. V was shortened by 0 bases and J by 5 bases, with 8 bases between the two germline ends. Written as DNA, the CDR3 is TGCGCCAGCAGCCAAGACAGGGTCGACGAGCAGTACTTC. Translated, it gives CASSQDRVDEQYF.

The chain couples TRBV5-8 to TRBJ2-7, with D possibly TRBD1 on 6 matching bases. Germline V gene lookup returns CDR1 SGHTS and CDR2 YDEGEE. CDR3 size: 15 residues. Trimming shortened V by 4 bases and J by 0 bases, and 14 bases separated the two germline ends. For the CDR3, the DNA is TGTGCCAGCAGCCATAGACAGGATTTCTCCTACGAGCAGTACTTC. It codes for CASSHRQDFSYEQYF.

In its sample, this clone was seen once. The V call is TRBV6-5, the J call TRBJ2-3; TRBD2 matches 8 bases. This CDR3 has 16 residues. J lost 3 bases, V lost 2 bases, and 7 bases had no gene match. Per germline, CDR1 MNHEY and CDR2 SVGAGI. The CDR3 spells CASSYRTGGLTDTQYF. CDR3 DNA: TGTGCCAGCAGTTACCGAACGGGGGGGCTAACAGATACGCAGTATTTT.

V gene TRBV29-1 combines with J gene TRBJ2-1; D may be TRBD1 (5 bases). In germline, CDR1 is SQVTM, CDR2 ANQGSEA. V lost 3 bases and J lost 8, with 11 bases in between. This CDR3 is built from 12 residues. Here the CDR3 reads CSVDVLQDEQFF. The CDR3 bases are TGCAGCGTTGACGTACTACAGGATGAGCAGTTCTTC.

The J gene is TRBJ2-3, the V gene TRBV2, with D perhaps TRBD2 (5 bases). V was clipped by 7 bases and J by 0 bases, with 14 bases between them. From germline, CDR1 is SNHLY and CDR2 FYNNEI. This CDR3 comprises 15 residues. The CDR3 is CASNDRRTSTDTQYF. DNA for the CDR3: TGTGCCAGCAACGATCGAAGGACTAGCACAGATACGCAGTATTTT.

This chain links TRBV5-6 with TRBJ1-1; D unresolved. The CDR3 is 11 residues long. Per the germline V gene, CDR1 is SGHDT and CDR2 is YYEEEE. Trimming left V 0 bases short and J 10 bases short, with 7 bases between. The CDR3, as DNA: TGTGCCAGCAGCTTGGAGGGAGTAGCTTTCTTT. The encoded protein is CASSLEGVAFF.

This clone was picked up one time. For the CDR3, the DNA is TGTGCCAGCAGTTTATACCGGGGAGGGCTAGCGGGAGCCGAGCAGTACTTC. It codes for CASSLYRGGLAGAEQYF. The chain is built from TRBV28 and TRBJ2-7, with TRBD2 identical over 10 bases. Germline trimming cut 1 base from V and 6 bases from J; bases unmatched to any gene: 12. The germline gives CDR1 MDHEN, CDR2 SYDVKM. The CDR3 has 17 residues.

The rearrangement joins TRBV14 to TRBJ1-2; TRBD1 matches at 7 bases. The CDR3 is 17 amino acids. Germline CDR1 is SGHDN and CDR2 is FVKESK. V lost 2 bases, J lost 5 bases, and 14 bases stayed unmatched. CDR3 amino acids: CASSQPKRTGTEYGYTF. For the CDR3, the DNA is TGTGCCAGCAGCCAACCCAAAAGAACCGGGACAGAATATGGCTACACCTTC.